The 24 T cell receptor beta chains reported below all come from one sample, sequenced in a study of human T cells and chemical hapten exposure. MiXCR, run by TCRdb on the RACE reads, gives a single entry per CDR3 protein. The sample lists 95,000 to 150,000 distinct CDR3 sequences; roughly 12% were seen once. Noted time point: patch test 3, about 24 weeks after DPC sensitization. As for treatment: therapeutic diphenylcyclopropenone sensitization with weekly scalp DPC. This material consisted of whole blood, taken in connection with sensitization to the hapten diphenylcyclopropenone (DPC). These receptors originate from a woman between 50 and 59 years old with alopecia areata. Some clones in this sample may be carry-over from other donors' samples.

This clonotype was seen repeatedly, ten times or more. The chain carries TRBV6-5 and TRBJ1-5; D gene ambiguous. The CDR3 runs 13 residues. V lost 6 bases, J lost 0 bases, and 6 bases lay in between. In germline, CDR1 is MNHEY, CDR2 SVGAGI. CDR3 protein: CASRPNSNQPQHF. The CDR3, as DNA: TGTGCCAGCAGACCCAATAGCAATCAGCCCCAGCATTTT.

In its sample, this clonotype was seen many times. V is TRBV4-1 and J is TRBJ1-2, with unresolved D. This CDR3 region has 11 residues. The ends were cut back, 3 bases at V and 6 bases at J, with 5 bases in the middle. The V gene's germline CDR1 is MGHRA and CDR2 YSYEKL. This CDR3 reads CASSQYHGYTF. The CDR3, as DNA: TGCGCCAGCAGCCAGTACCATGGCTACACCTTC.

The table lists this clonotype with a few counts. The chain has TRBV5-6 and TRBJ2-1; TRBD2 is a possible D gene (6 bases). Germline V lookup: CDR1 SGHDT, CDR2 YYEEEE. Trimming removed 4 bases at V and 9 bases at J, with 11 bases between. The CDR3 has 12 residues. Written as DNA, the CDR3 is TGTGCCAGCAGCCCTAGCGTAGGTGAGCAGTTCTTC. This translates into CASSPSVGEQFF.

This chain uses TRBV7-8 with TRBJ2-5; tentatively, D is TRBD2 (7 bases). V was trimmed by 8 bases and J by 5 bases, leaving 15 bases between them. The CDR3 length is 13 residues. CDR1 and CDR2 (germline): SGHVS, FQNEAQ. CDR3 residues: CASGPGGPETQYF. CDR3 DNA: TGTGCCAGCGGGCCCGGGGGGCCCGAGACCCAGTACTTC.

This clonotype was found many times. CDR3: CASSLSKLGGNSPLHF. As DNA, the CDR3 is TGTGCCAGCAGTTTATCGAAGCTCGGGGGAAATTCACCCCTCCACTTT. The gene calls are TRBV27 and TRBJ1-6; D perhaps matches TRBD1 (5 bases). The CDR3 sequence is 16 residues long. Germline V gene data show CDR1 as MNHEY and CDR2 as SMNVEV (reference sequence). Trimming stripped 0 bases from V and 7 bases from J, with 13 bases between.

The CDR3 nucleotides read TGTGCCAGCAGCCGAGATCCGTATAGTGAAAAACTGTTTTTT. This encodes CASSRDPYSEKLFF. J is TRBJ1-4 and V is TRBV7-2; D remains ambiguous. The CDR3 runs 14 residues. The germline V and J ends were trimmed by 5 bases and 7 bases, with 14 bases remaining between them. Germline loops: CDR1 SGHTA, CDR2 FQGNSA.

This clonotype was counted between two and nine times. This sequence joins TRBV7-2 and TRBJ2-2, with a weak D call TRBD2 (5 bases). Germline CDR1 is SGHTA and CDR2 is FQGNSA. The V and J ends lost 3 bases and 9 bases respectively, with 11 bases between them. The length of the CDR3 is 13 residues. CDR3: CASSLDLAWELFF. The DNA of the CDR3 is TGTGCCAGCAGCTTGGACCTAGCTTGGGAGCTGTTTTTT.

The genes are TRBV11-2 and TRBJ2-1; TRBD2 might be the D (6 bases). The CDR3 consists of 11 residues. Trimming removed 6 bases from V and 10 bases from J, with 10 bases in between. Germline V gene sequence: CDR1 SGHAT, CDR2 FQNNGV. The CDR3 region is CASSRGGEQFF. The CDR3 DNA reads TGTGCCAGCAGTCGGGGAGGAGAGCAGTTCTTC.

V and J are TRBV7-8 and TRBJ1-5; D remains ambiguous. Deletions cut 7 bases from V and 1 base from J, with 8 bases between. The CDR3 has 13 amino acids. Germline V gene sequence: CDR1 SGHVS, CDR2 FQNEAQ. This CDR3 is CASNQGSNQPQHF. CDR3 in DNA: TGTGCCAGCAACCAAGGGAGCAATCAGCCCCAGCATTTT. The entire variable domain, with the rest obtained from reference TRBV7-8 and TRBJ1-5, is as follows: GAGVSQSPRYKVAKRGQDVALRCDPISGHVSLFWYQQALGQGPEFLTYFQNEAQLDKSGLPSDRFFAERPEGSVSTLKIQRTQQEDSAVYLCASNQGSNQPQHFGDGTRLSIL.

This clonotype appeared a single time. The chain uses TRBV6-5 and TRBJ2-7, with a tentative D call TRBD2 (5 bases). Trimming took 6 bases from V and 7 from J, leaving 13 bases between them. CDR1 is MNHEY, CDR2 SVGAGI, per germline. This CDR3 has 12 residues. DNA of the CDR3: TGTGCCAGCAGGCGGGCCCGGGGTGAGCAGTACTTC. Translated: CASRRARGEQYF.

This clonotype turned up a few times. V and J are TRBV27 and TRBJ2-7, with D tentatively TRBD2 (7 bases). This CDR3 is built from 14 residues. Trimming pared 9 bases from V and 6 bases from J, leaving 21 bases between. Germline-derived CDR1 and CDR2 are MNHEY and SMNVEV (reference sequence). The CDR3, as DNA: TGTGCCAGTCAACGCGGGGGCGAATCTGGCGAGCAGTACTTC. Translation gives CASQRGGESGEQYF.

This clonotype has ten or more counts. This chain uses TRBV20-1 with TRBJ2-7; possible D gene TRBD2, 5 bases. CDR3 length: 12 amino acids. Trimming took off 4 bases at V and 3 bases at J, with 10 bases between the two ends. CDR1 is DFQATT, CDR2 SNEGSKA, per germline (reference sequence). CDR3 bases: TGCAGTGCTACCGGGATAAACTACGAGCAGTACTTC. This translates into CSATGINYEQYF.

This clonotype was counted between two and nine times. This rearrangement joins TRBV5-1 to TRBJ2-4; D remains unclear. Per the germline V gene, CDR1 is SGHRS and CDR2 is YFSETQ. CDR3 length: 18 amino acids. V was pared by 0 bases and J by 1 base, with 17 bases between. The CDR3 region has the DNA TGCGCCAGCAGCTTGGCCAGTATGGAGAATGGGGCCAAAAACATTCAGTACTTC. Amino acid sequence: CASSLASMENGAKNIQYF.

This clonotype occurred a few times. J is TRBJ1-1 and V is TRBV20-1; D is unclear. V was pared by 6 bases and J by 1 base, with 24 bases between. Germline-derived CDR1 and CDR2 are DFQATT and SNEGSKA (reference sequence). This CDR3 comprises 17 residues. The DNA of the CDR3 is TGCAGTGCCTTACCTAGAAGAGTGCGTAGCGGGAACACTGAAGCTTTCTTT. This codes for CSALPRRVRSGNTEAFF.

This clonotype showed up many times. The CDR3 here is CASSPTDQPQHF. In DNA, the CDR3 is TGTGCCAGCAGTCCCACGGATCAGCCCCAGCATTTT. The rearrangement uses TRBV12-3 or TRBV12-4 and TRBJ1-5, with D hard to call. Deletions cut 5 bases from V and 5 bases from J, with 7 bases between. CDR3 length: 12 amino acids.

The V call is TRBV4-1, the J call TRBJ2-2; perhaps TRBD2 as D (6 bases). The CDR3 runs 17 residues. Germline CDR1 is MGHRA and CDR2 is YSYEKL. Trimming pared 1 base from V and 7 bases from J, leaving 19 bases between. CDR3 in DNA: TGCGCCAGCAGCCAAGTACGTTCGGCTCGGGGGATCGGGGAGCTGTTTTTT. This encodes CASSQVRSARGIGELFF.

Ten or more counts support this clonotype. V is TRBV7-6 and J is TRBJ2-1, with 10 bases aligning to TRBD2. The V and J ends lost 4 bases and 3 bases, in that order; junction bases with no gene match: 6. Germline V gene lookup returns CDR1 SGHVS and CDR2 FNYEAQ. The CDR3 loop spans 16 amino acids. CDR3 sequence: CASSSSSGGDYNEQFF. CDR3 coding DNA: TGTGCCAGCAGCTCGTCTAGCGGGGGAGACTACAATGAGCAGTTCTTC.

This clonotype has only a few counts. V gene TRBV3-1 combines with J gene TRBJ1-5; D remains unclear. The germline gives CDR1 LGHDT, CDR2 YNNKEL (reference sequence). This CDR3 comprises 13 residues. V was cut by 1 base and J by 4 bases, with 5 bases left in between. The CDR3 here is CASSQVQNQPQHF. CDR3 coding DNA: TGTGCCAGCAGCCAAGTCCAGAATCAGCCCCAGCATTTT. The complete variable domain, with remaining parts taken from reference TRBV3-1 and TRBJ1-5, reads DTAVSQTPKYLVTQMGNDKSIKCEQNLGHDTMYWYKQDSKKFLKIMFSYNNKELIINETVPNRFSPKSPDKAHLNLHINSLELGDSAVYFCASSQVQNQPQHFGDGTRLSIL.

This clonotype has only a few counts. The genes are TRBV5-6 and TRBJ1-1; 8 bases line up with TRBD1. The CDR3 extends over 17 amino acids. The V gene's germline CDR1 is SGHDT and CDR2 YYEEEE. V trimming: 0 bases; J trimming: 1 base; junction bases outside the gene matches: 8. CDR3 sequence (DNA): TGTGCCAGCAGCTTGGGGGCCAGGGGGCTATGGAACACTGAAGCTTTCTTT. Amino acids: CASSLGARGLWNTEAFF.

This clonotype turned up a few times. CDR3 loop: CASSMGSTNEKLFF. CDR3 in DNA: TGTGCCAGCAGCATGGGGTCCACTAATGAAAAACTGTTTTTT. The gene calls are TRBV7-9 and TRBJ1-4, with D unresolved. This CDR3 contains 14 residues. V was pared by 5 bases and J by 2 bases, with 9 bases between. CDR1 is SEHNR, CDR2 FQNEAQ, per germline (reference sequence).

This clonotype was counted between two and nine times. The junction and the germline gene differ at one end; a read error may be behind it. The gene calls are TRBV6-2 or TRBV6-3 and TRBJ2-4; D possibly corresponds to TRBD2 (6 bases). Germline assignment: CDR1 MNHEY and CDR2 SVGEGT. There are 11 residues in the CDR3. In nucleotides, the CDR3 is TGTGCCAGCAGGGCCGGAGGGGTGTGTAACTTC. Residues: CASRAGGVCNF.

This clonotype was observed a handful of times. The chain recombines TRBV20-1 with TRBJ2-3; D remains ambiguous. V lost 2 bases and J 5 bases, leaving 5 bases between the germline ends. CDR3 length: 11 amino acids. Germline V gene lookup returns CDR1 DFQATT and CDR2 SNEGSKA (reference sequence). In nucleotides, the CDR3 is TGCAGTGCTAGACCCCTAGATACGCAGTATTTT. Translating gives CSARPLDTQYF.

This clonotype was counted at least ten times. The chain links TRBV29-1 to TRBJ2-7, with 10 bases matching TRBD1. The germline gives CDR1 SQVTM, CDR2 ANQGSEA. J gave up 1 base and V 4 bases, and 4 bases lay outside the gene matches. The CDR3 is 14 amino acids. Here the CDR3 reads CSVVGQGVSYEQYF. In DNA form, the CDR3 reads TGCAGCGTTGTTGGACAGGGGGTGTCCTACGAGCAGTACTTC.

There are a few counts of this clonotype. The CDR3 coding sequence is TGCAGTGCTAGCCCATTTAGACAGGGGGTTTATGGCTACACCTTC. Its protein product is CSASPFRQGVYGYTF. The rearrangement uses TRBV20-1 and TRBJ1-2, with TRBD1 identical over 9 bases. J lost 5 bases, V lost 3 bases, and 10 bases had no gene match. Germline CDR1 is DFQATT and CDR2 is SNEGSKA (reference sequence). There are 15 residues in the CDR3.